This passage covers 14 T cell receptor beta chains from one sample sequenced in a study of cytomegalovirus exposure and HLA in healthy donors. The PCR was carried out with 60 Vbeta primers and 13 Jbeta primers. Using immunoSEQ multiplex PCR, the repertoire was profiled, and TCRdb retains in-frame clones only, with some absent. Among some 200,000 clones listed, around 85% were seen once. The sample taken for sequencing was PBMCs. Every receptor here comes from a man aged 50 to 59 in good health and CMV-seronegative.

The chain has TRBV27 and TRBJ2-1, with TRBD1 matching 12 bases. V gave up 3 bases and J gave up 2 bases; unmatched junction bases: 5. The CDR3 runs 17 residues. Germline V gene sequence: CDR1 MNHEY, CDR2 SMNVEV (reference sequence). In nucleotides, the CDR3 is TGTGCCAGCAGTTTCTGGGGACAGGGGGCGCCCTACAATGAGCAGTTCTTC. Protein sequence: CASSFWGQGAPYNEQFF.

The CDR3 DNA sequence: TGTGCCAGCAGCTTAACGTATAGTGGGACTAGCGGATACAATGAGCAGTTCTTC. Translated, it gives CASSLTYSGTSGYNEQFF. The rearrangement links TRBV7-3 to TRBJ2-1; TRBD2 matches at 11 bases. Germline CDR1 and CDR2: SGHTA and FQGTGA. The CDR3 contains 18 residues. J gave up 4 bases and V 0 bases, and 8 bases lay outside the gene matches. The full variable domain, rest sourced from reference TRBV7-3 and TRBJ2-1, is GAGVSQTPSNKVTEKGKYVELRCDPISGHTALYWYRQSLGQGPEFLIYFQGTGAADDSGLPNDRFFAVRPEGSVSTLKIQRTERGDSAVYLCASSLTYSGTSGYNEQFFGPGTRLTVL.

This chain links TRBV9 with TRBJ2-1; no clear D gene. The CDR3 runs to 14 residues. CDR1 is SGDLS and CDR2 is YYNGEE in the germline V gene. V was pared by 0 bases and J by 5 bases, with 9 bases between. The CDR3 DNA reads TGTGCCAGCAGCGTAGCTACTATAAACAATGAGCAGTTCTTC. This translates into CASSVATINNEQFF.

V gene TRBV27 combines with J gene TRBJ2-1, with TRBD2 matching 10 bases. J gave up 6 bases and V 5 bases, and 13 bases lay outside the gene matches. CDR1 is MNHEY and CDR2 is SMNVEV in the germline V gene (reference sequence). The CDR3 has 17 residues. CDR3 sequence reads: CASSPNSWTSGANEQFF. CDR3 DNA: TGTGCCAGCAGTCCTAATTCTTGGACTAGCGGAGCCAATGAGCAGTTCTTC.

This sequence joins TRBV5-5 and TRBJ2-7, with 8 positions matching TRBD1. CDR1 and CDR2 (germline): SGHKS, YYEKEE (reference sequence). After removal of 3 bases from V and 7 bases from J, the junction contained 15 bases not matched to a gene. This CDR3 is built from 16 residues. CDR3 sequence reads: CASSSVWTGWASEQYF. The CDR3 bases are TGTGCCAGCAGCTCTGTATGGACAGGGTGGGCGAGTGAGCAGTACTTC.

CDR3 sequence reads: CATSSGGPSYNEQFF. The CDR3 DNA reads as TGTGCCACCAGCAGTGGAGGGCCCTCCTACAATGAGCAGTTCTTC. V gene TRBV15 combines with J gene TRBJ2-1, with a possible D match to TRBD2 (6 bases). The CDR3 length is 15 residues. The germline V gene encodes CDR1 LNHNV and CDR2 YYDKDF (reference sequence). Trimming left V 3 bases short and J 0 bases short, with 9 bases between.

The chain has TRBV7-2 and TRBJ2-7, with TRBD1 identical over 9 bases. The germline V gene encodes CDR1 SGHTA and CDR2 FQGNSA. V shed 5 bases and J 6 bases; nucleotides not matched to a gene: 11. The CDR3 loop spans 15 amino acids. CDR3 nucleotide sequence: TGTGCCAGCAGCCATACGGGACAGGGTTTCGGCGAGCAGTACTTC. It is translated as CASSHTGQGFGEQYF.

V and J are TRBV9 and TRBJ2-3; TRBD2 agrees at 9 bases. Germline V gives CDR1 SGDLS, CDR2 YYNGEE. The junction had 10 bases not matched to a gene; V was cut back by 6 bases and J by 2 bases. The CDR3 sequence is 16 residues long. The CDR3, as DNA: TGTGCCAGCACCAAAGCCGCTAGCGGGACCACAGATACGCAGTATTTT. Amino acid sequence: CASTKAASGTTDTQYF. The variable domain in full, completed from reference TRBV9 and TRBJ2-3, reads DSGVTQTPKHLITATGQRVTLRCSPRSGDLSVYWYQQSLDQGLQFLIQYYNGEERAKGNILERFSAQQFPDLHSELNLSSLELGDSALYFCASTKAASGTTDTQYFGPGTRLTVL.

This rearrangement joins TRBV5-8 to TRBJ2-2, with 7 bases that match TRBD1. V dropped 4 bases and J dropped 7; count of bases not matched to a gene: 7. Germline CDR1 SGHTS, CDR2 YDEGEE. The CDR3 extends over 14 amino acids. CDR3 bases: TGTGCCAGCAGCCCGGGACAGTTGGACGGGGAGCTGTTTTTT. The encoded protein is CASSPGQLDGELFF.

The rearrangement uses TRBV18 and TRBJ1-6, with D perhaps TRBD1 (6 bases). CDR1 is KGHSH and CDR2 is LQKENI in the germline V gene. Trimming stripped 2 bases from V and 7 bases from J, with 15 bases between. This CDR3 has 16 residues. CDR3 bases: TGTGCCAGCTCACCAGAAACAGGGACGAAAAATTCACCCCTCCACTTT. It translates to CASSPETGTKNSPLHF.

This chain joins TRBV28 and TRBJ1-6, with D perhaps TRBD1 (6 bases). The CDR3 length is 16 residues. The germline CDR1 and CDR2 sequences are MDHEN and SYDVKM. V lost 5 bases and J lost 2, with 13 bases in between. The CDR3: CASSAPTGAYNSPLHF. The CDR3 DNA follows: TGTGCCAGCAGTGCCCCGACAGGAGCCTATAATTCACCCCTCCACTTT.

V gene TRBV19 combines with J gene TRBJ1-1, with a possible D match to TRBD1 (5 bases). The CDR3 sequence is 13 residues long. V was pared by 6 bases and J by 1 base, with 9 bases between. In germline, CDR1 is LNHDA, CDR2 SQIVND (reference sequence). CDR3 nucleotide sequence: TGTGCCAGTAGGTTCGGGGGGAACACTGAAGCTTTCTTT. This sequence encodes CASRFGGNTEAFF.

V and J are TRBV9 and TRBJ2-5; TRBD1 might be the D (5 bases). This CDR3 region has 15 residues. Germline V gives CDR1 SGDLS, CDR2 YYNGEE. With 0 bases removed from V and 4 bases from J, the gap between germline ends came to 13 bases. CDR3 in amino acids: CASSVDRNIPETQYF. The CDR3 DNA is TGTGCCAGCAGCGTAGACAGGAATATTCCAGAGACCCAGTACTTC.

The chain combines TRBV2 with TRBJ2-1; weak D call: TRBD1 (5 bases). Germline V gene data show CDR1 as SNHLY and CDR2 as FYNNEI. V was pared by 5 bases and J by 3 bases, with 8 bases between. This CDR3 has 13 amino acids. The CDR3 spells CASSRGLYNEQFF. CDR3 nucleotide sequence: TGTGCCAGCAGTAGGGGTCTCTACAATGAGCAGTTCTTC. The whole variable domain, filled in from reference TRBV2 and TRBJ2-1, reads EPEVTQTPSHQVTQMGQEVILRCVPISNHLYFYWYRQILGQKVEFLVSFYNNEISEKSEIFDDQFSVERPDGSNFTLKIRSTKLEDSAMYFCASSRGLYNEQFFGPGTRLTVL.